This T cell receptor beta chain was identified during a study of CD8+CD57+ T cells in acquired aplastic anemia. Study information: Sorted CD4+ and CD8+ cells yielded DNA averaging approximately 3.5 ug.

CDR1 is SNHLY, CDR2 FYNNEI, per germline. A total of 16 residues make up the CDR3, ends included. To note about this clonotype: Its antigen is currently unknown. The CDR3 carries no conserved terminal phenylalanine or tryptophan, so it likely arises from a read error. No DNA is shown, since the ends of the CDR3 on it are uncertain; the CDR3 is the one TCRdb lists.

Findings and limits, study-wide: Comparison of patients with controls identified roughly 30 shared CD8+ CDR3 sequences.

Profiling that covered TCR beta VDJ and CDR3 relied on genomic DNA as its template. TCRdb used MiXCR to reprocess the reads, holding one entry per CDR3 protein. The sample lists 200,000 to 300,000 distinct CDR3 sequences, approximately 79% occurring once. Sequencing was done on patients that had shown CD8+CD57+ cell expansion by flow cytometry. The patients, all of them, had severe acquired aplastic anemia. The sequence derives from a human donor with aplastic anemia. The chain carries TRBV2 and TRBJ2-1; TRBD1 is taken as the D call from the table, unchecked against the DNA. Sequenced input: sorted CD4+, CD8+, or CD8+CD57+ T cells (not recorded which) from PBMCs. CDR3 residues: CASSDGGSHGQFFGSG.